Below are 15 T cell receptor beta chains sequenced from a single sample in a study of T cells in Graves' hyperthyroidism and ophthalmopathy. It was RNA transcripts that yielded the amplified TCR beta CDR3 regions. The TCR CDR3 first-round RT-PCR relied on the HTBI primer set. TCRdb re-derived calls from the multiplex PCR reads in MiXCR, one entry per CDR3 protein. The sample holds hundreds of thousands of distinct CDR3 sequences; roughly 15% are singletons and the top ten take about 12%. Sequencing used blood. The receptors originated from a woman aged 45 to 65 with Graves' ophthalmopathy.

This clonotype was recorded many times. This chain joins TRBV12-3 or TRBV12-4 and TRBJ2-1; no reliable D call. V shed 4 bases and J shed 0 bases, with 7 bases lying between them. The CDR3 runs to 14 residues. The DNA of the CDR3 is TGTGCCAGCAGTTCTACGAGCTCCTACAATGAGCAGTTCTTC. This codes for CASSSTSSYNEQFF.

This clonotype was counted at least ten times. The gene calls are TRBV14 and TRBJ1-6, with D possibly matching TRBD1 (5 bases). Germline V gives CDR1 SGHDN, CDR2 FVKESK. The V gene lost 1 base and the J gene lost 5 bases, with 9 bases spanning the gap. CDR3 length: 15 residues. In DNA, the CDR3 is TGTGCCAGCAGCCAAGGTGACAGCAATAATTCACCCCTCCACTTT. The encoded protein is CASSQGDSNNSPLHF.

This clonotype was seen ten or more times. The V gene is TRBV28, the J gene TRBJ1-1, with D hard to call. The CDR3 consists of 15 residues. Germline V lookup: CDR1 MDHEN, CDR2 SYDVKM. V shed 5 bases and J shed 1 base, with 14 bases lying between them. The DNA for the CDR3 is TGTGCCAGCAGTCCAACCCCCCCGGGGAACACTGAAGCTTTCTTT. Protein: CASSPTPPGNTEAFF.

The genes are TRBV28 and TRBJ2-3, with 7 bases aligning to TRBD2. With V trimmed by 8 bases and J by 2 bases, 4 bases remained unmatched. Germline-derived CDR1 and CDR2 are MDHEN and SYDVKM. The CDR3 runs 13 residues. The CDR3 here is CASRGRATDTQYF. The CDR3 nucleotides read TGTGCCAGCCGAGGGAGGGCCACAGATACGCAGTATTTT.

This clonotype has ten or more counts. The chain carries TRBV11-3 and TRBJ2-5; D is ambiguous. The CDR3 has 14 amino acids. Germline V gene data show CDR1 as SGHNT and CDR2 as YENEEA. The germline V and J ends were trimmed by 1 base and 0 bases, with 6 bases remaining between them. The CDR3 DNA reads TGTGCCAGCAGCTTAGGTCCCAACCAAGAGACCCAGTACTTC. Translated, it gives CASSLGPNQETQYF.

In its sample, this clonotype was seen a few times. The chain has TRBV29-1 and TRBJ2-7, with 7 nucleotides matching TRBD2. The CDR3 has 14 residues. Germline loops: CDR1 SQVTM, CDR2 ANQGSEA. V was clipped by 4 bases and J by 0 bases; unmatched bases: 6. The CDR3 sequence is CSVVGRESSYEQYF. For the CDR3, the DNA is TGCAGCGTTGTAGGGCGGGAGAGCTCCTACGAGCAGTACTTC.

The chain combines TRBV5-7 with TRBJ1-5; 9 nucleotides align to TRBD1. TRBV5-7 is known as an ORF, though its function is uncertain. J was trimmed by 0 bases and V by 0 bases; bases with no gene match: 7. CDR3 length: 18 amino acids. DNA of the CDR3: TGTGCCAGCAGCTTGGCGGGACAGGGTCCTGTTAGCAATCAGCCCCAGCATTTT. It encodes CASSLAGQGPVSNQPQHF.

The sample holds a few counts of this clonotype. The chain employs TRBV19 and TRBJ1-5, with D unresolved. V was pared by 3 bases and J by 6 bases, with 9 bases between. The CDR3 has 13 residues. CDR1 LNHDA and CDR2 SQIVND come from the germline V gene (reference sequence). The CDR3 sequence is CASSMMRSQPQHF. The CDR3 region has the DNA TGTGCCAGTAGTATGATGAGGTCTCAGCCCCAGCATTTT. Complete variable domain (other parts from reference TRBV19 and TRBJ1-5): DGGITQSPKYLFRKEGQNVTLSCEQNLNHDAMYWYRQDPGQGLRLIYYSQIVNDFQKGDIAEGYSVSREKKESFPLTVTSAQKNPTAFYLCASSMMRSQPQHFGDGTRLSIL.

In this sample, this clonotype turned up many times. The genes are TRBV19 and TRBJ2-5; maybe TRBD2 (6 bases). V was trimmed by 7 bases and J by 2 bases, leaving 20 bases between them. The CDR3 is 16 residues long. The germline CDR1 and CDR2 sequences are LNHDA and SQIVND (reference sequence). CDR3 DNA sequence: TGTGCCAGTACGGCGGTCGCGGGGCTGGGGCAAGAGACCCAGTACTTC. Encoded protein: CASTAVAGLGQETQYF. Filled out from reference TRBV19 and TRBJ2-5, the complete variable domain reads DGGITQSPKYLFRKEGQNVTLSCEQNLNHDAMYWYRQDPGQGLRLIYYSQIVNDFQKGDIAEGYSVSREKKESFPLTVTSAQKNPTAFYLCASTAVAGLGQETQYFGPGTRLLVL.

In its sample, this clonotype was seen a few times. This chain links TRBV14 with TRBJ2-1; D is undetermined. Trimming pared 0 bases from V and 3 bases from J, leaving 15 bases between. The V gene's germline CDR1 is SGHDN and CDR2 FVKESK. The CDR3 runs 17 residues. Here the CDR3 DNA reads TGTGCCAGCAGCCAAGATATAGGGTCTAGTATCTACAATGAGCAGTTCTTC. As protein: CASSQDIGSSIYNEQFF.

V gene TRBV4-2 combines with J gene TRBJ2-7; D is uncertain. The CDR3 is 16 residues long. Germline values: CDR1 LGHNA, CDR2 YNFKEQ. Between the trimmed V and J ends, which lost 0 bases and 1 base, there was a span of 13 bases. In nucleotides, the CDR3 is TGTGCCAGCAGCCAAGATTTCGCGGTTGCATCCTACGAGCAGTACTTC. Amino acids: CASSQDFAVASYEQYF.

This clonotype was detected many times. The V gene is TRBV5-1, the J gene TRBJ2-1; 9 bases line up with TRBD2. This CDR3 has 17 amino acids. Trimming at V came to 1 base and at J to 9 bases, leaving 14 bases not matched to a gene. CDR1 is SGHRS and CDR2 is YFSETQ in the germline V gene. CDR3 nucleotide sequence: TGCGCCAGCAGCTTGCGGCTAGCGGGAAACCGTGGGAGTGAGCAGTTCTTC. This translates into CASSLRLAGNRGSEQFF.

This clonotype was seen repeatedly, ten times or more. The chain employs TRBV9 and TRBJ1-1; 11 nucleotides line up with TRBD1. This CDR3 comprises 18 residues. Germline CDR1 and CDR2: SGDLS and YYNGEE. Trimming at V came to 0 bases and at J to 3 bases, leaving 10 bases not matched to a gene. CDR3 DNA sequence: TGTGCCAGCAGCGTAGGAGTAGGACAGGGGGCTCGGGACACTGAAGCTTTCTTT. Amino acid sequence: CASSVGVGQGARDTEAFF.

Many counts were recorded for this clonotype. V gene TRBV7-3 combines with J gene TRBJ2-2; no firm D call. V was trimmed by 5 bases and J by 6 bases, leaving 7 bases between them. This CDR3 has 12 residues. Per germline, CDR1 SGHTA and CDR2 FQGTGA. DNA for the CDR3: TGTGCCAGCAGCACGATTCCCGGGGAGCTGTTTTTT. Its protein product is CASSTIPGELFF.

This clonotype was seen many times. The chain couples TRBV28 to TRBJ2-7; D gene unclear. Deletions cut 4 bases from V and 6 bases from J, with 7 bases between. From germline, CDR1 is MDHEN and CDR2 SYDVKM. CDR3 length: 11 amino acids. The CDR3 region has the DNA TGTGCCAGCAGTTCTGGCTTCGAGCAGTACTTC. Amino acids: CASSSGFEQYF.